The 21 T cell receptor beta chains below come from one sample, sequenced in a study of blood T cell repertoires in COVID-19. Assay used: immunoSEQ multiplex PCR; TCRdb lists only in-frame clones, some missing. This sample yields 95,000 to 120,000 clones, of which roughly 80% are seen a single time; around 8% belongs to the top ten. Sequencing was done on a sample of peripheral blood. The receptors were sampled from a woman in her forties with acute or convalescent COVID-19.

The chain links TRBV6-5 to TRBJ1-2, with TRBD1 identical over 8 bases. Germline V CDR1 and CDR2: MNHEY, SVGAGI. Losses at the gene ends were 0 bases for V and 4 bases for J; bases not matched to a gene: 1. This CDR3 has 14 amino acids. CDR3 nucleotide sequence: TGTGCCAGCAGTTACTCGACAGGGGTCTATGGCTACACCTTC. Protein: CASSYSTGVYGYTF.

V is TRBV5-4 and J is TRBJ2-3, with 7 bases matching TRBD2. The length of the CDR3 is 18 residues. CDR1 is SGHNT, CDR2 YYREEE, per germline (reference sequence). V dropped 6 bases and J dropped 6; count of bases not matched to a gene: 22. The CDR3 DNA follows: TGTGCCAGCACCCCGGGGGGAGGACGAGGTATCTTAGTGGATACGCAGTATTTT. Encoded protein: CASTPGGGRGILVDTQYF.

This chain joins TRBV6-5 and TRBJ2-7; a weak D match, TRBD2 (6 bases). V shed 9 bases and J shed 6 bases, with 18 bases lying between them. Germline values: CDR1 MNHEY, CDR2 SVGAGI. The CDR3 sequence is 13 residues long. The CDR3 DNA sequence: TGTGCCAGTGGTCGGGCGGGAAGGAGCGAGCAGTACTTC. Translating gives CASGRAGRSEQYF.

This sequence joins TRBV13 and TRBJ2-3; TRBD2 matches 9 bases. The CDR3 is made up of 18 amino acids. Trimming at V came to 5 bases and at J to 5 bases, leaving 17 bases not matched to a gene. Germline CDR1 PRHDT, CDR2 FYEKMQ (reference sequence). The CDR3 region is CASSLRYSGGVYGDTQYF. The CDR3, as DNA: TGTGCCAGCAGCCTTCGCTATAGCGGGGGAGTTTATGGAGATACGCAGTATTTT.

DNA of the CDR3: TGTGCCAGCAGCTCATTCGAGGGCTGGACCCAGTACTTC. Its translation: CASSSFEGWTQYF. This sequence joins TRBV5-6 and TRBJ2-5, with D tentatively TRBD2 (5 bases). The CDR3 covers 13 residues. Germline V CDR1 and CDR2: SGHDT, YYEEEE. Trimming took 3 bases from V and 7 from J, leaving 13 bases between them. The entire variable domain, with the rest obtained from reference TRBV5-6 and TRBJ2-5, is as follows: DAGVTQSPTHLIKTRGQQVTLRCSPKSGHDTVSWYQQALGQGPQFIFQYYEEEERQRGNFPDRFSGHQFPNYSSELNVNALLLGDSALYLCASSSFEGWTQYFGPGTRLLVL.

This clone was counted a single time. The V and J genes are TRBV6-5 and TRBJ1-3; TRBD1 matches at 7 bases. The germline V gene encodes CDR1 MNHEY and CDR2 SVGAGI. The ends lost 8 bases at V and 2 bases at J; junction bases unmatched: 6. The CDR3 is 14 residues long. DNA of the CDR3: TGTGCCAGCTCTAGACAGGGCCCTGGAAACACCATATATTTT. Translated: CASSRQGPGNTIYF.

The chain links TRBV4-2 to TRBJ2-1; 7 bases line up with TRBD1. This CDR3 is built from 16 residues. Germline assignment: CDR1 LGHNA and CDR2 YNFKEQ. V gave up 3 bases and J gave up 7 bases; unmatched junction bases: 12. CDR3 nucleotides: TGTGCCAGCAGCCACTCCCTGGGGACAGACCAGAATGAGCAGTTCTTC. Its translation is CASSHSLGTDQNEQFF.

This chain joins TRBV7-2 and TRBJ2-7, with 10 bases identical to TRBD1. The CDR3 runs 15 residues. The trim removed 1 base at V and 4 bases at J, leaving 4 bases unmatched. The V gene's germline CDR1 is SGHTA and CDR2 FQGNSA. The CDR3 DNA sequence: TGTGCCAGCAGCTTAGGGGGGACAGGGGAGTACGAGCAGTACTTC. Protein: CASSLGGTGEYEQYF. The full variable domain, with the rest looked up from reference TRBV7-2 and TRBJ2-7, is GAGVSQSPSNKVTEKGKDVELRCDPISGHTALYWYRQSLGQGLEFLIYFQGNSAPDKSGLPSDRFSAERTGGSVSTLTIQRTQQEDSAVYLCASSLGGTGEYEQYFGPGTRLTVT.

The chain couples TRBV27 to TRBJ1-1; D possibly corresponds to TRBD1 (5 bases). Trimming took 3 bases from V and 3 from J, leaving 14 bases between them. The CDR3 spans 15 residues. CDR1 and CDR2 from the germline V gene are MNHEY and SMNVEV (reference sequence). CDR3 nucleotide sequence: TGTGCCAGCAGTTTGGAGACAGAGACGGACACTGAAGCTTTCTTT. This gives the protein CASSLETETDTEAFF.

This chain connects TRBV28 to TRBJ2-5, with a tentative D call TRBD1 (5 bases). Per the germline V gene, CDR1 is MDHEN and CDR2 is SYDVKM. CDR3 size: 13 residues. The ends were cut back, 7 bases at V and 5 bases at J, with 14 bases in the middle. The CDR3 coding sequence is TGTGCCAGCATTAAAGGGTCAGGGGAGACCCAGTACTTC. Translated, it gives CASIKGSGETQYF.

The V call is TRBV5-1, the J call TRBJ2-1, with 9 bases identical to TRBD1. V lost 4 bases to trimming and J lost 9 bases; unmatched junction nucleotides: 14. The CDR3 is made up of 16 amino acids. Germline V lookup: CDR1 SGHRS, CDR2 YFSETQ. The CDR3 nucleotides read TGCGCCAGCAGCGAAATTTCCGGGACAGGGACAACTGAGCAGTTCTTC. It yields the protein CASSEISGTGTTEQFF.

The chain carries TRBV4-3 and TRBJ2-1, with 9 bases that match TRBD2. V was pared by 1 base and J by 5 bases, with 9 bases of the junction left unmatched. The V gene's germline CDR1 is LGHNA and CDR2 YSLEER. The CDR3 totals 17 residues. CDR3 amino acids: CASSQVRGAGGHNEQFF. The CDR3 region has the DNA TGCGCCAGCAGCCAAGTTCGGGGTGCGGGGGGGCACAATGAGCAGTTCTTC.

V and J are TRBV6-2 or TRBV6-3 and TRBJ2-1; 11 bases map to TRBD2. V shed 2 bases and J 7 bases; nucleotides not matched to a gene: 7. Germline V gene data show CDR1 as MNHEY and CDR2 as SVGEGT. CDR3 length: 16 residues. In nucleotides, the CDR3 is TGTGCCAGCAGTTACGCTAGCGGGGGGAACGGAAATGAGCAGTTCTTC. It specifies CASSYASGGNGNEQFF.

The chain carries TRBV19 and TRBJ2-7; the match to TRBD1 covers 7 bases. V lost 4 bases and J lost 6; bases outside the gene matches: 12. The CDR3 totals 15 residues. The germline gives CDR1 LNHDA, CDR2 SQIVND (reference sequence). The CDR3 loop is CASSKTWDSVVEQYF. The CDR3 bases are TGTGCCAGTAGTAAAACTTGGGACAGCGTGGTCGAGCAGTACTTC.

This CDR3 is CASSLEIKGNGNTIYF. The CDR3 DNA reads as TGTGCCAGCAGCTTGGAGATAAAGGGGAACGGAAACACCATATATTTT. The V and J genes are TRBV5-8 and TRBJ1-3; D is perhaps TRBD1 (5 bases). Germline CDR1 is SGHTS and CDR2 is YDEGEE. The CDR3 has 16 amino acids. V gave up 0 bases and J gave up 4 bases, with 14 bases separating them.

This clone was counted between two and nine times. Here the CDR3 DNA reads TGTGCCAGCAGTGAGGAGGCCACCTACGAGCAGTACTTC. It translates to CASSEEATYEQYF. V is TRBV6-1 and J is TRBJ2-7, with D possibly being TRBD2 (5 bases). The CDR3 covers 13 residues. The V gene's germline CDR1 is MNHNS and CDR2 SASEGT. Deletions cut 3 bases from V and 2 bases from J, with 8 bases between.

The rearrangement joins TRBV30 to TRBJ1-6; D is unclear. There are 13 residues in the CDR3. Per germline, CDR1 GTSNPN and CDR2 SVGIG (reference sequence). Trimming took off 3 bases at V and 10 bases at J, with 13 bases between the two ends. The CDR3 is CAWREGRGSPLHF. As DNA, the CDR3 is TGTGCCTGGAGAGAAGGTAGAGGATCACCCCTCCACTTT.

The chain is built from TRBV4-1 and TRBJ1-1; possible D gene TRBD1, 5 bases. The CDR3 covers 15 residues. The ends were cut back, 4 bases at V and 0 bases at J, with 12 bases in the middle. Germline V gives CDR1 MGHRA, CDR2 YSYEKL. The CDR3 spells CASSPRQNLNTEAFF. For the CDR3, the DNA is TGCGCCAGCAGCCCGAGACAGAATTTGAACACTGAAGCTTTCTTT.

This chain uses TRBV11-3 with TRBJ2-1, with D perhaps matching TRBD1 (7 bases). Germline V gene data show CDR1 as SGHNT and CDR2 as YENEEA. Trimming removed 5 bases at V and 0 bases at J, with 17 bases between. This CDR3 is built from 17 residues. CDR3 sequence: CASSQGGLRSSYNEQFF. CDR3 nucleotide sequence: TGTGCCAGCAGCCAGGGGGGACTCCGAAGCTCCTACAATGAGCAGTTCTTC.

This clone came up a few times. V is TRBV5-4 and J is TRBJ1-5, with D maybe TRBD1 (5 bases). Trimming took off 7 bases at V and 9 bases at J, with 17 bases between the two ends. The CDR3 has 13 amino acids. The germline gives CDR1 SGHNT, CDR2 YYREEE (reference sequence). The CDR3 region is CASGGTPEGPQHF. For the CDR3, the DNA is TGTGCCAGCGGGGGGACCCCCGAAGGGCCCCAGCATTTT.

The chain joins TRBV12-3 or TRBV12-4 to TRBJ1-5; 7 bases agree with TRBD1. V shed 8 bases and J 5 bases; nucleotides not matched to a gene: 3. This CDR3 spans 12 amino acids. The CDR3 sequence: CASQGEDQPQHF. CDR3 nucleotide sequence: TGTGCCAGCCAGGGGGAAGATCAGCCCCAGCATTTT.